Listed here are 30 T cell receptor beta chains from one sample, sequenced in a study of Graves' ophthalmopathy and Graves' hyperthyroidism. Amplified material comprised TCR beta CDR3 regions derived from RNA transcripts. The authors performed first-round RT-PCR with HTBI primers and then a second-round multiplex PCR. Via MiXCR, TCRdb re-called the multiplex PCR reads, giving one row per CDR3 protein. This sample has 600,000 to 650,000 distinct CDR3 sequences, with about 24% found just once. Sequencing was performed on peripheral blood. The receptors were sampled from a woman between 18 and 29 years old with stable Graves' hyperthyroidism. Some clones in this sample may be carry-over from other donors' samples.

V usage is TRBV20-1 and J usage is TRBJ2-7, with 9 bases fitting TRBD1. Trimming cost V 3 bases and J 6 bases; bases outside gene matches: 3. The CDR3 has 12 amino acids. The germline V gene encodes CDR1 DFQATT and CDR2 SNEGSKA (reference sequence). The CDR3 region is CSASGTGPEQYF. CDR3 DNA sequence: TGCAGTGCTAGTGGGACAGGGCCCGAGCAGTACTTC.

This clonotype was seen ten or more times. The V and J genes are TRBV29-1 and TRBJ2-6; D tentatively fits TRBD1 or TRBD2 (5 bases each). Between the trimmed V and J ends, which lost 0 bases and 3 bases, there was a span of 6 bases. CDR3 length: 14 amino acids. Per the germline V gene, CDR1 is SQVTM and CDR2 is ANQGSEA. The CDR3, as DNA: TGCAGCGTTGAAGAGGGGGATGGGGCCAACGTCCTGACTTTC. Its translation: CSVEEGDGANVLTF.

This clonotype was observed a single time. V is TRBV28 and J is TRBJ1-2; possible D gene TRBD1, 6 bases. The CDR3 is 14 amino acids. Germline CDR1 reads MDHEN; CDR2 reads SYDVKM. V lost 6 bases, J lost 8 bases, and 19 bases lay in between. Here the CDR3 reads CASSPTTAGGGYTF. The DNA for the CDR3 is TGTGCCAGCAGCCCAACCACTGCGGGGGGCGGCTACACCTTC.

This clonotype was seen at least ten times. This chain uses TRBV19 with TRBJ1-2; D may be TRBD1 (6 bases). The V end lost 7 bases, the J end lost 6 bases, and 18 bases lay between the germline ends. CDR3 size: 14 residues. Germline CDR1 reads LNHDA; CDR2 reads SQIVND (reference sequence). CDR3 in DNA: TGTGCCAGTACCCTGACAGGTCTTGAGGATGGCTACACCTTC. It yields the protein CASTLTGLEDGYTF.

There are many counts of this clonotype. The chain has TRBV12-3 or TRBV12-4 and TRBJ1-2; the D gene is possibly TRBD1 (6 bases). This CDR3 has 13 residues. V lost 3 bases and J lost 4, with 9 bases in between. The chain's CDR3 is CASSLRRGYGYTF. The DNA for the CDR3 is TGTGCCAGCAGTTTGCGCAGGGGCTATGGCTACACCTTC.

The gene calls are TRBV6-2 or TRBV6-3 and TRBJ1-2; TRBD1 aligns across 9 bases. The CDR3 totals 14 residues. The V segment lost 6 bases and the J segment 3 bases; nucleotides outside the gene matches: 5. CDR1 and CDR2 from the germline V gene are MNHEY and SVGEGT. CDR3: CASRHRDRDYGYTF. CDR3 DNA: TGTGCCAGCAGGCACCGGGACAGGGACTATGGCTACACCTTC.

The chain couples TRBV12-3 or TRBV12-4 to TRBJ2-3, with D hard to call. The ends were cut back, 3 bases at V and 7 bases at J, with 8 bases in the middle. The CDR3 is made up of 12 amino acids. The CDR3 DNA reads as TGTGCCAGCAGTTTCAGCCGAAATACGCAGTATTTT. Translated, it gives CASSFSRNTQYF.

The table lists this clonotype with many counts. This CDR3 reads CASSGRITGAGELFF. The DNA of the CDR3 is TGTGCCAGTAGCGGGAGGATAACAGGGGCCGGGGAGCTGTTTTTT. V and J are TRBV6-1 and TRBJ2-2, with TRBD2 identical over 10 bases. This CDR3 is 15 amino acids long. V lost 9 bases and J lost 6; bases outside the gene matches: 10. CDR1 and CDR2 from the germline V gene are MNHNS and SASEGT.

A remark on this clonotype: Relative to the germline gene, one junction end is altered; a read error may explain this. The V call is TRBV6-2 or TRBV6-3, the J call TRBJ2-5; 9 bases map to TRBD1. Germline V gene sequence: CDR1 MNHEY, CDR2 SVGEGT. The CDR3 sequence is 13 residues long. The CDR3 reads CAGSGTGKGTQHF. The CDR3 DNA sequence: TGTGCCGGATCCGGGACAGGGAAAGGGACCCAGCACTTC.

At least ten counts were recorded for this clonotype. V is TRBV12-3 or TRBV12-4 and J is TRBJ2-5, with a tentative D call TRBD1 (6 bases). The CDR3 is made up of 13 amino acids. V lost 4 bases and J lost 3, with 9 bases in between. This CDR3 reads CASSSDRKETQYF. In DNA form, the CDR3 reads TGTGCCAGCAGTTCCGACAGGAAAGAGACCCAGTACTTC.

The table lists this clonotype with many counts. The chain recombines TRBV29-1 with TRBJ1-2; 7 nucleotides match TRBD1. The germline CDR1 and CDR2 sequences are SQVTM and ANQGSEA. The junction had 11 bases not matched to a gene; V was cut back by 3 bases and J by 4 bases. This CDR3 has 15 amino acids. The CDR3 reads CSVDIGKGGTYGYTF. The CDR3 coding sequence is TGCAGCGTTGATATCGGTAAAGGGGGCACCTATGGCTACACCTTC.

The CDR3 nucleotides read TGTGCCTGGAACAGACAGAGAAACACTGAAGCTTTCTTT. It encodes CAWNRQRNTEAFF. The chain combines TRBV30 with TRBJ1-1; a possible D gene is TRBD1 (5 bases). The CDR3 spans 13 residues. Germline-derived CDR1 and CDR2 are GTSNPN and SVGIG (reference sequence). V gave up 4 bases and J gave up 2 bases, with 11 bases separating them.

This clonotype was counted at least ten times. Written as DNA, the CDR3 is TGTGCCAGCAGTCCCGATGGGGACTCCTACGAGCAGTACTTC. It codes for CASSPDGDSYEQYF. The chain couples TRBV28 to TRBJ2-7; no clear D. The CDR3 covers 14 residues. Trimming took 5 bases from V and 0 from J, leaving 11 bases between them. In germline, CDR1 is MDHEN, CDR2 SYDVKM.

The V call is TRBV7-2, the J call TRBJ1-5; TRBD1 matches 8 bases. Germline values: CDR1 SGHTA, CDR2 FQGNSA. V shed 2 bases, J shed 6 bases, and the junction held 3 bases outside the gene matches. This CDR3 contains 14 residues. The CDR3 is CASSLQGAVQPQHF. The CDR3 DNA is TGTGCCAGCAGCTTACAGGGGGCGGTTCAGCCCCAGCATTTT.

The table lists this clonotype with many counts. This chain joins TRBV9 and TRBJ2-7; D is undetermined. Trimming left V 0 bases short and J 0 bases short, with 7 bases between. Germline-derived CDR1 and CDR2 are SGDLS and YYNGEE. This CDR3 is built from 14 residues. The DNA of the CDR3 is TGTGCCAGCAGCGTAGCTGCCAACTCCTACGAGCAGTACTTC. As protein: CASSVAANSYEQYF.

At least ten counts were recorded for this clonotype. This chain connects TRBV6-1 to TRBJ2-7; D is uncertain. There are 13 residues in the CDR3. Germline loops: CDR1 MNHNS, CDR2 SASEGT. With 2 bases removed from V and 2 bases from J, the gap between germline ends came to 7 bases. The CDR3 DNA reads TGTGCCAGCAGTGAAACCCCCCCCTACGAGCAGTACTTC. This gives the protein CASSETPPYEQYF.

Many counts were recorded for this clonotype. The chain joins TRBV30 to TRBJ2-5, with D maybe TRBD1 (7 bases). Trimming took 0 bases from V and 5 from J, leaving 22 bases between them. The CDR3 length is 17 residues. Germline V gene sequence: CDR1 GTSNPN, CDR2 SVGIG (reference sequence). The CDR3 is CAWSVSGGTVLTETQYF. CDR3 DNA sequence: TGTGCCTGGAGTGTATCTGGCGGGACAGTCCTCACCGAGACCCAGTACTTC. The complete variable domain, with remaining parts taken from reference TRBV30 and TRBJ2-5, reads SQTIHQWPATLVQPVGSPLSLECTVEGTSNPNLYWYRQAAGRGLQLLFYSVGIGQISSEVPQNLSASRPQDRQFILSSKKLLLSDSGFYLCAWSVSGGTVLTETQYFGPGTRLLVL.

This clonotype was counted ten times or more. The J gene is TRBJ2-2, the V gene TRBV29-1, with D uncertain. V was pared by 6 bases and J by 5 bases, with 7 bases between. Germline V gene data show CDR1 as SQVTM and CDR2 as ANQGSEA. This CDR3 spans 11 amino acids. The CDR3 protein is CSVDATGELFF. In DNA, the CDR3 is TGCAGCGTGGATGCTACCGGGGAGCTGTTTTTT.

The chain recombines TRBV6-2 or TRBV6-3 with TRBJ1-5; a weak D match, TRBD1 (5 bases). Per the germline V gene, CDR1 is MNHEY and CDR2 is SVGEGT. The V end was cut by 1 base, the J end by 4 bases, with 20 bases between. CDR3 length equals 18 residues. CDR3 DNA: TGTGCCAGCAGTTACTTTGTGGAGGGGCCGGCCCTTAATCAGCCCCAGCATTTT. Translating gives CASSYFVEGPALNQPQHF.

For this clonotype: Relative to the germline gene, one junction end is altered; a read error may explain this. The rearrangement uses TRBV5-1 and TRBJ1-1; 8 nucleotides align to TRBD1. The CDR3 extends over 15 amino acids. From germline, CDR1 is SGHRS and CDR2 YFSETQ. The CDR3 loop is CASSLRDRMNTESFF. In DNA, the CDR3 is TGCGCCAGCAGCCTTCGGGACAGGATGAACACTGAATCTTTCTTT. Full variable domain (remainder filled in from reference TRBV5-1 and TRBJ1-1): KAGVTQTPRYLIKTRGQQVTLSCSPISGHRSVSWYQQTPGQGLQFLFEYFSETQRNKGNFPGRFSGRQFSNSRSEMNVSTLELGDSALYLCASSLRDRMNTESFFGQGTRLTVV.

This clonotype was recorded at least ten times. The chain carries TRBV7-9 and TRBJ2-4; D is perhaps TRBD1 (5 bases). Trimming cost V 3 bases and J 0 bases, with 21 bases left between them. The CDR3 loop spans 19 amino acids. Germline CDR1 reads SEHNR; CDR2 reads FQNEAQ (reference sequence). The CDR3 here is CASSFSFTQGLLAKNIQYF. The CDR3 bases are TGTGCCAGCAGCTTCTCCTTCACGCAGGGTTTACTAGCCAAAAACATTCAGTACTTC.

This clonotype was picked up many times. The chain recombines TRBV27 with TRBJ1-1; no clear D gene. CDR1 and CDR2 (germline): MNHEY, SMNVEV (reference sequence). The CDR3 runs to 14 residues. Trimming cost V 6 bases and J 4 bases, with 15 bases left between them. The CDR3 spells CASRVAHGFTEAFF. For the CDR3, the DNA is TGTGCCAGCAGGGTGGCACACGGATTCACTGAAGCTTTCTTT.

This clonotype showed up many times. This chain joins TRBV2 and TRBJ2-4; D assignment may be TRBD1 or TRBD2 (5 bases each). Per the germline V gene, CDR1 is SNHLY and CDR2 is FYNNEI. This CDR3 comprises 15 residues. Trimming stripped 6 bases from V and 4 bases from J, with 16 bases between. In nucleotides, the CDR3 is TGTGCCAGCAGGATGACCGGGGCGACAAAAAACATTCAGTACTTC. This translates into CASRMTGATKNIQYF.

In regard to this clonotype: Being one base from a much bigger clone, this may be a read error. The rearrangement uses TRBV12-3 or TRBV12-4 and TRBJ1-1, with D unresolved. Trimming cost V 10 bases and J 3 bases, with 18 bases left between them. This CDR3 has 14 amino acids. The CDR3 DNA is TGTGCCATCACCCCTCGCCCCGGGGACACTGAAGCTTTCTTT. It is translated as CAITPRPGDTEAFF.

The rearrangement links TRBV5-6 to TRBJ1-5; TRBD1 might be the D (5 bases). Germline CDR1 and CDR2: SGHDT and YYEEEE. CDR3 length equals 15 residues. The ends were cut back, 1 base at V and 1 base at J, with 9 bases in the middle. CDR3 in DNA: TGTGCCAGCAGCTTGACGACAGCAAGCAATCAGCCCCAGCATTTT. Amino acids: CASSLTTASNQPQHF.

This clonotype was picked up many times. The chain carries TRBV14 and TRBJ2-7, with D possibly TRBD1 on 5 matching bases. The CDR3 contains 14 residues. Trimming cost V 1 base and J 4 bases, with 11 bases left between them. In germline, CDR1 is SGHDN, CDR2 FVKESK. The CDR3 sequence is CASSQGQGWYEQYF. Here the CDR3 DNA reads TGTGCCAGCAGCCAAGGGCAGGGATGGTACGAGCAGTACTTC.

The sample holds many counts of this clonotype. The rearrangement links TRBV7-2 to TRBJ2-7; no clear D. The germline CDR1 and CDR2 sequences are SGHTA and FQGNSA. This CDR3 has 13 amino acids. Trimming pared 1 base from V and 6 bases from J, leaving 10 bases between. The CDR3 sequence is CASSLGVAVEQYF. The CDR3 nucleotides read TGTGCCAGCAGCTTAGGTGTGGCCGTCGAGCAGTACTTC.

This clonotype was counted ten times or more. V and J are TRBV12-3 or TRBV12-4 and TRBJ2-5, with 9 bases that match TRBD1. V lost 7 bases, J lost 4 bases, and 7 bases stayed unmatched. The CDR3 has 14 residues. CDR3 sequence: CASNHRGLGETQYF. CDR3 coding DNA: TGTGCCAGCAACCACAGGGGGCTGGGAGAGACCCAGTACTTC.

This clonotype was counted many times. The genes are TRBV12-3 or TRBV12-4 and TRBJ1-2; D might be TRBD1 (5 bases). The CDR3 consists of 14 residues. V lost 6 bases to trimming and J lost 4 bases, with 15 bases between them. The CDR3 DNA reads TGTGCCAGCAGCATACAGGTGGAGAGCTATGGCTACACCTTC. Protein sequence: CASSIQVESYGYTF.

There are many counts of this clonotype. This may arise from a read error, as a much more abundant clone is one base away. V gene TRBV19 combines with J gene TRBJ1-2, with 9 bases aligning to TRBD1. Germline lookup yields CDR1 LNHDA and CDR2 SQIVND (reference sequence). V lost 4 bases to trimming and J lost 5 bases; unmatched junction nucleotides: 8. The length of the CDR3 is 15 residues. CDR3 residues: CASSTSGTGLYGYTF. Written as DNA, the CDR3 is TGTGCCAGTAGTACGTCCGGGACAGGGCTGTATGGCTACACCTTC.